The 25 T cell receptor beta chains given below trace back to one sample, sequenced in a study of regulatory T cells in long-lasting Graves disease. Specified time point: newly diagnosed GD, antithyroid drugs for less than 3 months. Extracted PBMC RNA gave rise to the TCR library. According to the study, TCR beta libraries were built with iRepertoire HTBI primers and CDR3-region Arm-PCR. TCRdb fed the multiplex PCR reads into MiXCR, producing one record per CDR3 protein. The repertoire holds approximately 300,000 distinct CDR3 sequences, with 15% to 20% as singletons. Sequenced here: peripheral blood mononuclear cells (PBMCs), sampled at new diagnosis, from a patient treated with antithyroid drugs. These receptors were collected from a female donor with Graves disease.

The V gene is TRBV19, the J gene TRBJ1-1; D may be TRBD1 (5 bases). V dropped 6 bases and J dropped 10 bases, with 18 bases sitting between them. The CDR3 contains 13 residues. CDR1 and CDR2 (germline): LNHDA, SQIVND (reference sequence). The CDR3 DNA sequence: TGTGCCAGTAGCTGGACGGGACTAGGGGTAGCTTTCTTT. Residues: CASSWTGLGVAFF.

The table lists this clonotype with many counts. The gene calls are TRBV5-1 and TRBJ2-7; 7 nucleotides match TRBD2. CDR3 length: 15 amino acids. Germline V CDR1 and CDR2: SGHRS, YFSETQ. V trimming: 2 bases; J trimming: 3 bases; junction bases outside the gene matches: 8. The CDR3 protein is CASSLTWTRGYEQYF. CDR3 DNA: TGCGCCAGCAGCTTAACCTGGACTAGGGGCTACGAGCAGTACTTC.

This chain connects TRBV6-2 or TRBV6-3 to TRBJ1-3, with D perhaps TRBD1 (5 bases). The germline V gene has CDR1 MNHEY and CDR2 SVGEGT. The V end was cut by 5 bases, the J end by 5 bases, with 13 bases between. CDR3 length equals 14 residues. The CDR3 bases are TGTGCCAGCAGTGAAGCAGGGACTAGAAACACCATATATTTT. Amino acids: CASSEAGTRNTIYF.

This clonotype has ten or more counts. The CDR3 loop reads CASSLEFNNQPQHF. The CDR3 bases are TGTGCCAGCAGCTTAGAGTTTAACAATCAGCCCCAGCATTTT. V usage is TRBV7-2 and J usage is TRBJ1-5; D remains unclear. The CDR3 extends over 14 amino acids. V lost 1 base and J lost 3, with 7 bases in between. Germline assignment: CDR1 SGHTA and CDR2 FQGNSA. The variable domain in full, completed from reference TRBV7-2 and TRBJ1-5, reads GAGVSQSPSNKVTEKGKDVELRCDPISGHTALYWYRQSLGQGLEFLIYFQGNSAPDKSGLPSDRFSAERTGGSVSTLTIQRTQQEDSAVYLCASSLEFNNQPQHFGDGTRLSIL.

The sample holds many counts of this clonotype. The chain employs TRBV28 and TRBJ1-5; D remains ambiguous. CDR1 and CDR2 from the germline V gene are MDHEN and SYDVKM. CDR3 length: 14 residues. Trimming removed 3 bases from V and 6 bases from J, with 12 bases in between. In DNA, the CDR3 is TGTGCCAGCAGTTTCGGCCGGGTTGCTCAGCCCCAGCATTTT. It yields the protein CASSFGRVAQPQHF. Full variable domain (outside the CDR3, taken from reference TRBV28 and TRBJ1-5): DVKVTQSSRYLVKRTGEKVFLECVQDMDHENMFWYRQDPGLGLRLIYFSYDVKMKEKGDIPEGYSVSREKKERFSLILESASTNQTSMYLCASSFGRVAQPQHFGDGTRLSIL.

In this sample, this clonotype turned up many times. One end of the junction is discordant with germline, which a read error may explain. The chain joins TRBV7-7 to TRBJ2-5, with 8 bases identical to TRBD1. Germline CDR1 SSHAT, CDR2 FNYEAQ (reference sequence). This CDR3 spans 15 amino acids. This chain's CDR3 is CASSLAPGQGETQYF. The CDR3 nucleotides read TGTGCTAGCAGCTTAGCGCCTGGACAGGGAGAGACCCAGTACTTC.

A word on this clonotype: A much larger clone differs by one base, so this may be a read error. The chain joins TRBV28 to TRBJ2-1; the D gene could be TRBD1 or TRBD2 (5 bases each). CDR3 length: 15 residues. Trimming left V 4 bases short and J 10 bases short, with 20 bases between. Germline V CDR1 and CDR2: MDHEN, SYDVKM. CDR3 DNA sequence: TGTGCCAGCAGTTCATCGGGGCTGGGGGTCTACGAGCAGTTCTTC. Encoded protein: CASSSSGLGVYEQFF.

Ten or more counts support this clonotype. The chain joins TRBV7-2 to TRBJ2-4; TRBD1 matches at 8 bases. Germline V gene lookup returns CDR1 SGHTA and CDR2 FQGNSA. There are 15 residues in the CDR3. J was trimmed by 5 bases and V by 7 bases; bases with no gene match: 10. As DNA, the CDR3 is TGTGCCAGCACCGAGAGGACAGGGTACGAAAACATTCAGTACTTC. It is translated as CASTERTGYENIQYF.

This clonotype was seen a handful of times. The rearrangement joins TRBV2 to TRBJ2-3, with TRBD1 matching over 9 bases. V was clipped by 5 bases and J by 2 bases; unmatched bases: 5. The CDR3 has 15 amino acids. Per the germline V gene, CDR1 is SNHLY and CDR2 is FYNNEI. CDR3 residues: CASSQDRGPTDTQYF. DNA of the CDR3: TGTGCCAGCAGTCAGGACAGGGGCCCCACAGATACGCAGTATTTT. Using reference TRBV2 and TRBJ2-3 for the parts outside the CDR3, the full variable domain is EPEVTQTPSHQVTQMGQEVILRCVPISNHLYFYWYRQILGQKVEFLVSFYNNEISEKSEIFDDQFSVERPDGSNFTLKIRSTKLEDSAMYFCASSQDRGPTDTQYFGPGTRLTVL.

The chain carries TRBV6-1 and TRBJ2-7; D is perhaps TRBD1 (6 bases). This CDR3 contains 13 residues. Per the germline V gene, CDR1 is MNHNS and CDR2 is SASEGT. V lost 10 bases, J lost 2 bases, and 15 bases lay in between. CDR3 in DNA: TGTGCCACTGACAGGTTCCCGGCCTACGAGCAGTACTTC. Its translation: CATDRFPAYEQYF.

The genes are TRBV11-3 and TRBJ2-3; 9 nucleotides line up with TRBD1. J gave up 0 bases and V 5 bases, and 6 bases lay outside the gene matches. Germline V gene lookup returns CDR1 SGHNT and CDR2 YENEEA. The CDR3 contains 16 residues. CDR3 protein: CASSPRQGGSTDTQYF. The CDR3 DNA follows: TGTGCCAGCAGCCCACGACAGGGGGGGAGCACAGATACGCAGTATTTT.

This clonotype was recorded at least ten times. The chain joins TRBV10-3 to TRBJ2-3; unclear D gene. Germline V gene sequence: CDR1 ENHRY, CDR2 SYGVKD. V shed 3 bases and J shed 2 bases, with 12 bases lying between them. This CDR3 has 15 amino acids. CDR3 coding DNA: TGTGCCATCAGTGAACCCAGCAGCTCCACAGATACGCAGTATTTT. Protein: CAISEPSSSTDTQYF.

The V gene is TRBV3-1, the J gene TRBJ2-7, with 7 bases aligning to TRBD2. CDR1 is LGHDT, CDR2 YNNKEL, per germline (reference sequence). The V and J ends lost 1 base and 2 bases, in that order; junction bases with no gene match: 2. The CDR3 is 14 amino acids. In DNA form, the CDR3 reads TGTGCCAGCAGCCAAGGTAGCGGGCCCTACGAGCAGTACTTC. As protein: CASSQGSGPYEQYF.

The chain uses TRBV24-1 and TRBJ2-6; D gene uncertain. This CDR3 has 14 residues. V was clipped by 5 bases and J by 0 bases, with 4 bases between them. Germline loops: CDR1 KGHDR, CDR2 SFDVKD. The DNA of the CDR3 is TGTGCCACCAGTGCGAACTCTGGGGCCAACGTCCTGACTTTC. This sequence encodes CATSANSGANVLTF.

This clonotype was observed many times. This chain joins TRBV2 and TRBJ2-2; 8 bases map to TRBD2. V trimming: 11 bases; J trimming: 7 bases; junction bases outside the gene matches: 18. The CDR3 runs to 16 residues. CDR1 and CDR2 (germline): SNHLY, FYNNEI. In DNA form, the CDR3 reads TGTGCCGTCCGTAGTATCCAGCGGGAGTTTAACGGGGAGCTGTTTTTT. Protein sequence: CAVRSIQREFNGELFF.

There are many counts of this clonotype. The chain has TRBV12-3 or TRBV12-4 and TRBJ1-6; possible D gene TRBD1, 5 bases. Trimming removed 2 bases at V and 7 bases at J, with 12 bases between. The CDR3 spans 15 residues. Here the CDR3 reads CASSLRQGGNSPLHF. The CDR3 nucleotides are TGTGCCAGCAGTTTAAGGCAGGGTGGAAATTCACCCCTCCACTTT.

As for this clonotype: One base away lies a much larger clone, so this may be a sequencing read error. The gene calls are TRBV5-4 and TRBJ2-1, with 9 bases identical to TRBD2. The CDR3 runs to 19 residues. CDR1 and CDR2 (germline): SGHNT, YYREEE (reference sequence). CDR3 in DNA: TGTGCCAGCAACGACCTGGGACTAGCCTTCTCCCGCTCCTACAATCAGCAGTTCTTC. Amino acids: CASNDLGLAFSRSYNQQFF.

The rearrangement links TRBV20-1 to TRBJ2-1; D call uncertain. Germline V lookup: CDR1 DFQATT, CDR2 SNEGSKA (reference sequence). The CDR3 length is 14 residues. V dropped 3 bases and J dropped 10 bases, with 19 bases sitting between them. The CDR3 nucleotides are TGCAGTGCTAGGTCGGACCCGGAATCGAGGGAGCAGTTCTTC. This gives the protein CSARSDPESREQFF.

The table lists this clonotype with many counts. This chain links TRBV20-1 with TRBJ2-7, with D possibly called TRBD1 or TRBD2 (5 bases each). V shed 1 base and J shed 6 bases, with 16 bases lying between them. The CDR3 length is 14 residues. Looked up from germline, CDR1 is DFQATT and CDR2 is SNEGSKA (reference sequence). This CDR3 is CSARVQRGTGEQYF. The CDR3 coding sequence is TGCAGTGCTAGAGTACAGCGAGGGACCGGCGAGCAGTACTTC.

The chain links TRBV5-1 to TRBJ2-7; 7 nucleotides match TRBD2. The germline V gene encodes CDR1 SGHRS and CDR2 YFSETQ. Losses at the gene ends were 0 bases for V and 0 bases for J; bases not matched to a gene: 3. The CDR3 covers 15 residues. The CDR3 reads CASSLGPGGSYEQYF. CDR3 nucleotides: TGCGCCAGCAGCTTGGGTCCGGGAGGCTCCTACGAGCAGTACTTC.

This clonotype was recorded at least ten times. The chain employs TRBV6-2 or TRBV6-3 and TRBJ2-2, with D maybe TRBD1 (6 bases). V was pared by 6 bases and J by 6 bases, with 11 bases between. Germline loops: CDR1 MNHEY, CDR2 SVGEGT. This CDR3 has 13 amino acids. This CDR3 reads CASSNRASGELFF. CDR3 coding DNA: TGTGCCAGCAGCAACAGGGCTTCCGGGGAGCTGTTTTTT.

At least ten counts were recorded for this clonotype. The junction departs from germline at one end; a sequencing error may be responsible. The chain recombines TRBV5-1 with TRBJ1-1, with D unclear. This CDR3 is 14 amino acids long. Germline V gives CDR1 SGHRS, CDR2 YFSETQ. The CDR3, as DNA: TGTGCCAGCAGTTTGGATCAGACTAACACTGAAGCTTTCTTT. This encodes CASSLDQTNTEAFF. The complete variable domain, with remaining parts taken from reference TRBV5-1 and TRBJ1-1, reads KAGVTQTPRYLIKTRGQQVTLSCSPISGHRSVSWYQQTPGQGLQFLFEYFSETQRNKGNFPGRFSGRQFSNSRSEMNVSTLELGDSALYLCASSLDQTNTEAFFGQGTRLTVV.

The rearrangement joins TRBV20-1 to TRBJ2-7; tentative D call: TRBD2 (6 bases). The CDR3 loop spans 13 amino acids. The ends were cut back, 2 bases at V and 2 bases at J, with 10 bases in the middle. Germline V gene lookup returns CDR1 DFQATT and CDR2 SNEGSKA (reference sequence). CDR3 sequence reads: CSARRGSPYEQYF. CDR3 sequence (DNA): TGCAGTGCTAGACGGGGGAGCCCCTACGAGCAGTACTTC.

There are many counts of this clonotype. The chain has TRBV27 and TRBJ1-2; no clear D gene. Trimming shortened V by 2 bases and J by 4 bases, and 8 bases separated the two germline ends. Germline V lookup: CDR1 MNHEY, CDR2 SMNVEV (reference sequence). This CDR3 contains 13 residues. The CDR3 nucleotides are TGTGCCAGCAGTTTAGGCAGCGGCTATGGCTACACCTTC. Protein sequence: CASSLGSGYGYTF.

This clonotype was detected many times. The V call is TRBV6-1, the J call TRBJ2-1; 9 bases are a match to TRBD1. In germline, CDR1 is MNHNS, CDR2 SASEGT. This CDR3 comprises 18 residues. V was pared by 8 bases and J by 0 bases, with 14 bases of the junction left unmatched. CDR3 region: CASLGTGPSRSSYNEQFF. The CDR3 DNA follows: TGTGCCAGCCTTGGGACAGGGCCATCGAGGAGCTCCTACAATGAGCAGTTCTTC.